This is a list of T cell receptor beta chains from one sample in a study of response to subunit inactivated influenza vaccine. TCRdb ran MiXCR on the RT-PCR reads and lists one entry per CDR3 protein. This sample has some 550,000 distinct CDR3 sequences, with roughly a quarter found just once. This sample also appeared in a second study, on T cells expressing NK-cell markers.

This material consisted of CD4+ T cells sorted from PBMCs, taken approximately 12 days after vaccination. Receptors originate from a man between 50 and 59 years old who received an inactivated influenza vaccine. CDR3s include the opening cysteine and the closing phenylalanine or tryptophan. The D gene is left open where the match is weak. Clone size is given for some rows only: seen once, a few or many times, or a class if the clone is expanded.

>NA|TRBV29-1|TRBJ1-3|NA
TGCAGCGTTGAAGTCAGGACAAACACCATATATTTT
CSVEVRTNTIYF
>TRBD2|TRBV7-3|TRBJ2-1|NA
TGTGCCAGCAGCTTAGGAGTCCTAGCGGGAGATGAGCAGTTCTTC
CASSLGVLAGDEQFF
>NA|TRBV6-6|TRBJ2-1|NA
TGTGCCAGCATCGGAGGGGTCAATGAGCAGTTCTTC
CASIGGVNEQFF
>NA|TRBV7-9|TRBJ2-7|NA
TGTGCCAGCAGCTTAGCGGGGGCGCCGGCCTACGAGCAGTACTTC
CASSLAGAPAYEQYF
>NA|TRBV28|TRBJ1-5|few
TGTGCCAGCAGTCGACAGGCGGCTCAGCCCCAGCATTTT
CASSRQAAQPQHF
>TRBD1|TRBV15|TRBJ2-7|NA
TGTGCCACCAGCAGGACAGGGGGCGTCTCCTACGAGCAGTACTTC
CATSRTGGVSYEQYF
>TRBD1|TRBV28|TRBJ1-1|few
TGTGCCAGCAGCCGACAGGGTCACTACACTGAAGCTTTCTTT
CASSRQGHYTEAFF
>NA|TRBV4-3|TRBJ1-1|NA
TGCGCCAGCAGCCAAGAGAGGGGAGGGAAGACTGAAGCTTTCTTT
CASSQERGGKTEAFF
>TRBD2|TRBV7-9|TRBJ2-1|NA
TGTGCCAGCAGCCCCCCGGGAGGGGTATACAATGAGCAGTTCTTC
CASSPPGGVYNEQFF
>TRBD2|TRBV6-5|TRBJ2-7|few
TGTGCCAGCAGTTACTCACCGACTAGCGCCGAGCAGTACTTC
CASSYSPTSAEQYF
>NA|TRBV5-1|TRBJ1-1|few
TGCGCCAGCAGCTCTCGGACAGCCTTAAACACTGAAGCTTTCTTT
CASSSRTALNTEAFF
>TRBD1|TRBV28|TRBJ1-4|few
TGTGCCAGTCTCGCAGGGGGGTCGGCTAATGAAAAACTGTTTTTT
CASLAGGSANEKLFF
>NA|TRBV12-3/TRBV12-4|TRBJ2-6|NA
TGTGCCAGCAGTTTGAGAGTAGCTGGGGCCAACGTCCTGACTTTC
CASSLRVAGANVLTF
>TRBD1|TRBV5-1|TRBJ2-7|few
TGCGCCAGCAGCTGGACACCGGGACAGGGGTTCAACGAGCAGTACTTC
CASSWTPGQGFNEQYF
>TRBD1|TRBV29-1|TRBJ1-1|few
TGCAGCGTTGCTGGGACAGGGGGCGGCACTGAAGCTTTCTTT
CSVAGTGGGTEAFF
>TRBD1|TRBV14|TRBJ1-1|NA
TGTGCCAGCAGCCGGTCCGGGACAGGGGGCACTGAAGCTTTCTTT
CASSRSGTGGTEAFF
>NA|TRBV7-2|TRBJ2-5|few
TGTGCCAGCAGCTTAAGCTGGGGACATCTGGGGAAAGAGACCCAGTACTTC
CASSLSWGHLGKETQYF